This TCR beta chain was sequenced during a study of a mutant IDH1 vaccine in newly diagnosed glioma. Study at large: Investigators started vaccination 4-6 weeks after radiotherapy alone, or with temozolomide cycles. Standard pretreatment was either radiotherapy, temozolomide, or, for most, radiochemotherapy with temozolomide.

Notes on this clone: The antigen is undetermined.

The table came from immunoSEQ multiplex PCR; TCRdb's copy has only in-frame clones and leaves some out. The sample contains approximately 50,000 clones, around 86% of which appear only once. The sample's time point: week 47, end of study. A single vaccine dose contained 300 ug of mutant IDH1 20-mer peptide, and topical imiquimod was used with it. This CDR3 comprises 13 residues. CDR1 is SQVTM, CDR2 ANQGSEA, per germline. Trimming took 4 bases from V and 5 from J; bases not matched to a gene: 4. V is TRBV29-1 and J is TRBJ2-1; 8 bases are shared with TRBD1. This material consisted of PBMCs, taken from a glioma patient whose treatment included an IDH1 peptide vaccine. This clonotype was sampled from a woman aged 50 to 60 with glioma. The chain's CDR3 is CSVGRTGNNEQFF. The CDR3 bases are TGCAGCGTTGGAAGGACAGGGAACAATGAGCAGTTCTTC.